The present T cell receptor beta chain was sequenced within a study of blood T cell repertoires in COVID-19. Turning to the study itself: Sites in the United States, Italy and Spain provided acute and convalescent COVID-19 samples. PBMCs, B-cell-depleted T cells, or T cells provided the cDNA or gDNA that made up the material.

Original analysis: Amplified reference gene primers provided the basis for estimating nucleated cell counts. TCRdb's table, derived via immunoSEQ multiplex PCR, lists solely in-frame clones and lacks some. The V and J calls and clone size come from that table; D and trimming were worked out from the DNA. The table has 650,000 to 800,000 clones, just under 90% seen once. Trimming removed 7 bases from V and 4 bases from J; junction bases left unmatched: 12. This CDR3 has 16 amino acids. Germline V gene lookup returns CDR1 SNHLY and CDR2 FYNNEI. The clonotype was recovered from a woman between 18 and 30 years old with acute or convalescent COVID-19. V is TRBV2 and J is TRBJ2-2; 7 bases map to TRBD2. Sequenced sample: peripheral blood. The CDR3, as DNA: TGTGCCAGCACTGATTGGGAGGGCCCGGGCACCGGGGAGCTGTTTTTT. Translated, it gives CASTDWEGPGTGELFF. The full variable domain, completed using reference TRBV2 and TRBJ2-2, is EPEVTQTPSHQVTQMGQEVILRCVPISNHLYFYWYRQILGQKVEFLVSFYNNEISEKSEIFDDQFSVERPDGSNFTLKIRSTKLEDSAMYFCASTDWEGPGTGELFFGEGSRLTVL.